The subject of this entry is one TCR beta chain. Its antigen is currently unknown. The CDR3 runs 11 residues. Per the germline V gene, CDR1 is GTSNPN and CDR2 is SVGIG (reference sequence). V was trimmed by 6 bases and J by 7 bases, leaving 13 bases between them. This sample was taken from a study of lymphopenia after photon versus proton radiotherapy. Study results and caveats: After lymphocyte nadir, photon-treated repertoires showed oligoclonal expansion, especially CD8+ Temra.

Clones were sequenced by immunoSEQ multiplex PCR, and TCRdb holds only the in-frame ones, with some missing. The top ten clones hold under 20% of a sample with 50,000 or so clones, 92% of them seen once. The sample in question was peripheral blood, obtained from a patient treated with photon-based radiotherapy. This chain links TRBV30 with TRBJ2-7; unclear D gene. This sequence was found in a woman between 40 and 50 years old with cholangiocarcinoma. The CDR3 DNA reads TGTGCCTGCACCACCCTGGGGGAGCAGTACTTC. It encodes CACTTLGEQYF.